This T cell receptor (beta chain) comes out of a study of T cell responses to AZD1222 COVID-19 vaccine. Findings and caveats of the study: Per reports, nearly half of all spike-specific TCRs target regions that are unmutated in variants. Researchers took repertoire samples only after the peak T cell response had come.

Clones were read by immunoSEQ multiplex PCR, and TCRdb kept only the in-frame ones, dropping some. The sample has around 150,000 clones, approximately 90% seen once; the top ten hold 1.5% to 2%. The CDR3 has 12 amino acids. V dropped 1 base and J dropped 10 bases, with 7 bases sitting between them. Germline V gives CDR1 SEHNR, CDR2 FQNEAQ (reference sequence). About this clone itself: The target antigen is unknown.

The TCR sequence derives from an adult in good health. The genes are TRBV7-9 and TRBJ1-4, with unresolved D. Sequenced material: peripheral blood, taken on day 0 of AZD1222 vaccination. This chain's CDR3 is CASSLEFGKLFF. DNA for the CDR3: TGTGCCAGCAGCTTAGAGTTTGGAAAACTGTTTTTT.